The source of this TCR beta chain is a study of T-cell memory formation after mild COVID-19. Study context: There were largely donor-specific TCR clusters. Findings and limits, study-wide: Clones contracting day 15 to 85 were balanced CD4/CD8; later expanders leaned CD4+.

5'RACE primed from the constant segment yielded TCR alpha and TCR beta cDNA libraries bearing sample barcodes and UMIs. TCRdb analysed the 5' RACE reads with MiXCR anew, one entry per CDR3 protein. This sample carries around 150,000 distinct CDR3 sequences, roughly 15% of them seen once, and the ten largest clones take 13% to 15%. Many counts were recorded for this clonotype. The antigen remains undetermined. This CDR3 region has 15 residues. In germline, CDR1 is SNHLY, CDR2 FYNNEI. The V gene end was trimmed by 5 bases and the J gene end by 7 bases; junction bases not matched to a gene: 6. The rearrangement links TRBV2 to TRBJ1-6; 9 nucleotides align to TRBD1. The sample comprised PBMCs or a T cell subset sorted from them (not recorded which). The receptor was derived from an adult woman who had mild COVID-19 (a few samples of this study predate the infection). Cell type and time point are not known. This chain's CDR3 is CASSPAGTGNSPLHF. The CDR3 region has the DNA TGTGCCAGCAGTCCCGCCGGGACAGGGAATTCACCCCTCCACTTT.